One sample yielded the 2 T cell receptor beta chains listed below, sequenced in a study of post-analysis software for immune sequencing data (dated by TCRdb to 2013 to 2016). Study-wide conclusions, independent of this receptor: Significantly higher frequencies in patients than in controls were found for several TRBV segments, including TRBV5-6, TRBV5-1 and TRBV20-1.

Their antigen targets remain unknown. The library relied on PCR. Sequencer: Illumina HiSeq 2500. Unique molecular identifiers were incorporated into TCR beta cDNA libraries to reduce PCR and sequencing biases. TCRdb passed the public sequencing reads through fastp at Q25 and MiXCR, retaining productive beta sequences. Records with the same CDR3 protein are collapsed into one entry carrying the most frequent genes and DNA. The sample records 600,000 to 750,000 distinct CDR3 sequences, 55% to 60% of which are singletons. The ten largest clones add up to approximately 10% of the sample. Sample: blood. These receptors were obtained from a girl aged 2-10 years with multiple sclerosis.

This clonotype showed up just a few times. The chain uses TRBV29-1 and TRBJ2-3; TRBD1 aligns across 7 bases. This CDR3 is 17 amino acids long. Germline CDR1 is SQVTM and CDR2 is ANQGSEA. Losses at the gene ends were 5 bases for V and 3 bases for J; bases not matched to a gene: 17. The CDR3 spells CSVQTRTGTDETDTQYF. The CDR3 DNA is TGCAGCGTTCAAACCCGTACCGGGACAGACGAGACAGATACGCAGTATTTT.

The gene calls are TRBV14 and TRBJ2-7; 13 bases fit TRBD2. The CDR3 is 20 amino acids. Trimming removed 0 bases from V and 2 bases from J; junction bases left unmatched: 13. CDR1 and CDR2 from the germline V gene are SGHDN and FVKESK. The CDR3 reads CASSQEDRWGLAGSPYEQYF. The CDR3 bases are TGTGCCAGCAGCCAAGAGGATAGGTGGGGACTAGCGGGATCCCCCTACGAGCAGTACTTC. The full variable domain, its missing parts supplied by reference TRBV14 and TRBJ2-7, is EAGVTQFPSHSVIEKGQTVTLRCDPISGHDNLYWYRRVMGKEIKFLLHFVKESKQDESGMPNNRFLAERTGGTYSTLKVQPAELEDSGVYFCASSQEDRWGLAGSPYEQYFGPGTRLTVT.